A single sample is the source of the 21 T cell receptor beta chains below, sequenced in a study of T cell repertoires in cytomegalovirus infection (dated by TCRdb to 2018 to 2020). The instrument given in TCRdb is Illumina HiSeq 1500. In TCRdb, the public reads were trimmed at Q25 with fastp and aligned with MiXCR, with productive beta chains retained. A single entry per CDR3 protein holds the most common genes and DNA from its merged rows. This sample has some 350,000 distinct CDR3 sequences in its table, and 15% to 20% of those were observed once. Less than 9.5% of the sample comes from the top ten. Sequencing input: PBMCs. These receptor sequences come from a human donor in good health (CMV status not recorded). Some clones in this sample may be carry-over from other donors' samples.

The chain uses TRBV2 and TRBJ1-3; the D is unclear. The CDR3 is made up of 12 amino acids. The germline V gene encodes CDR1 SNHLY and CDR2 FYNNEI. V gave up 2 bases and J gave up 4 bases, with 3 bases separating them. The CDR3 region is CASSERGNTIYF. CDR3 nucleotides: TGTGCCAGCAGTGAAAGGGGAAACACCATATATTTT.

This clonotype was counted ten times or more. This sequence joins TRBV20-1 and TRBJ2-5, with D possibly matching TRBD2 (7 bases). The germline gives CDR1 DFQATT, CDR2 SNEGSKA (reference sequence). V shed 5 bases and J shed 1 base, with 20 bases lying between them. This CDR3 has 16 amino acids. The CDR3 nucleotides read TGCAGTGCTGCACCACCCCAGGGGAGGGCCCAAGAGACCCAGTACTTC. Its translation: CSAAPPQGRAQETQYF.

The chain recombines TRBV7-2 with TRBJ1-2, with a possible D match to TRBD1 (5 bases). The V gene lost 5 bases and the J gene lost 8 bases, with 15 bases spanning the gap. Germline CDR1 reads SGHTA; CDR2 reads FQGNSA. The CDR3 consists of 13 residues. As DNA, the CDR3 is TGTGCCAGCAGCCGACCGGGGGTGTGGGGCTACACCTTC. It translates to CASSRPGVWGYTF. The whole variable domain, filled in from reference TRBV7-2 and TRBJ1-2, reads GAGVSQSPSNKVTEKGKDVELRCDPISGHTALYWYRQSLGQGLEFLIYFQGNSAPDKSGLPSDRFSAERTGGSVSTLTIQRTQQEDSAVYLCASSRPGVWGYTFGSGTRLTVV.

There are many counts of this clonotype. The chain uses TRBV7-8 and TRBJ1-1, with D hard to call. CDR3 length: 14 residues. Trimming took off 5 bases at V and 0 bases at J, with 10 bases between the two ends. Per germline, CDR1 SGHVS and CDR2 FQNEAQ. CDR3 protein: CASSPGRLNTEAFF. CDR3 DNA sequence: TGTGCCAGCAGCCCAGGACGGTTGAACACTGAAGCTTTCTTT.

This clonotype turned up a few times. The V and J genes are TRBV6-2 or TRBV6-3 and TRBJ2-2; no clear D. This CDR3 comprises 13 residues. Germline V lookup: CDR1 MNHEY, CDR2 SVGEGT. The ends were cut back, 6 bases at V and 4 bases at J, with 9 bases in the middle. The CDR3 DNA reads as TGTGCCAGCAGATGGAGAGCCACCGGGGAGCTGTTTTTT. It encodes CASRWRATGELFF.

The sample holds many counts of this clonotype. The V and J genes are TRBV7-8 and TRBJ2-7; D gene unclear. V shed 5 bases and J shed 5 bases, with 19 bases lying between them. The germline gives CDR1 SGHVS, CDR2 FQNEAQ. The CDR3 spans 15 residues. The CDR3 sequence is CASSTQFGSGDEQYF. The DNA of the CDR3 is TGTGCCAGCAGCACCCAATTCGGTTCCGGCGACGAGCAGTACTTC.

This clonotype was counted many times. The chain is built from TRBV7-6 and TRBJ2-1; D is undetermined. Between the trimmed V and J ends, which lost 4 bases and 10 bases, there was a span of 11 bases. The CDR3 has 12 residues. Germline values: CDR1 SGHVS, CDR2 FNYEAQ. CDR3 in amino acids: CASSSPGREQFF. The CDR3 DNA is TGTGCCAGCAGCTCCCCAGGCCGCGAGCAGTTCTTC.

Only a few counts were recorded for this clonotype. V usage is TRBV10-3 and J usage is TRBJ2-3, with a tentative D call TRBD1 (5 bases). The V end lost 6 bases, the J end lost 6 bases, and 10 bases lay between the germline ends. The CDR3 spans 12 residues. Germline CDR1 and CDR2: ENHRY and SYGVKD. The CDR3 protein is CAIRGVGDTQYF. CDR3 nucleotides: TGTGCCATCAGAGGGGTAGGGGATACGCAGTATTTT.

This clonotype has more than one count but fewer than ten. The rearrangement joins TRBV28 to TRBJ2-7; perhaps TRBD1 as D (6 bases). The CDR3 is 15 amino acids. Trimming took off 6 bases at V and 0 bases at J, with 15 bases between the two ends. Germline V gene lookup returns CDR1 MDHEN and CDR2 SYDVKM. This CDR3 reads CASRSGTLSSYEQYF. For the CDR3, the DNA is TGTGCCAGCAGATCGGGGACATTAAGCTCCTACGAGCAGTACTTC.

This clonotype was seen ten or more times. The chain uses TRBV7-8 and TRBJ1-4, with a tentative D call TRBD1 (6 bases). This CDR3 comprises 13 residues. Germline loops: CDR1 SGHVS, CDR2 FQNEAQ. The V and J ends lost 6 bases and 7 bases respectively, with 12 bases between them. The CDR3 nucleotides are TGTGCCAGCAGGGGAGACAGGTCTGAAAAACTGTTTTTT. The encoded protein is CASRGDRSEKLFF.

This clonotype was seen ten or more times. This chain uses TRBV7-6 with TRBJ2-1; D is tentatively TRBD1 or TRBD2 (6 bases each). The CDR3 covers 19 residues. V lost 1 base and J lost 1, with 20 bases in between. Looked up from germline, CDR1 is SGHVS and CDR2 is FNYEAQ. CDR3 in amino acids: CASSLERRGIARSYNEQFF. Written as DNA, the CDR3 is TGTGCCAGCAGCTTAGAAAGGAGGGGGATTGCGCGGTCCTACAATGAGCAGTTCTTC.

This clonotype was counted ten times or more. The chain combines TRBV7-2 with TRBJ2-5; 9 nucleotides line up with TRBD2. The CDR3 has 16 residues. Trimming at V came to 5 bases and at J to 2 bases, leaving 9 bases not matched to a gene. Germline V lookup: CDR1 SGHTA, CDR2 FQGNSA. The CDR3 sequence is CASSPRLAEIQETQYF. Written as DNA, the CDR3 is TGTGCCAGCAGCCCCCGACTAGCGGAGATACAAGAGACCCAGTACTTC.

In this sample, this clonotype turned up many times. The V and J genes are TRBV7-2 and TRBJ2-5, with 9 bases lining up with TRBD2. V dropped 5 bases and J dropped 4; count of bases not matched to a gene: 14. The CDR3 extends over 17 amino acids. Germline values: CDR1 SGHTA, CDR2 FQGNSA. As DNA, the CDR3 is TGTGCCAGCAGCCTCTCTGGGGCGGGAGGGGTTGGAGAGACCCAGTACTTC. Its translation is CASSLSGAGGVGETQYF.

This clonotype appeared many times. V is TRBV4-3 and J is TRBJ2-1, with D perhaps matching TRBD1 (5 bases). This CDR3 region has 13 residues. CDR1 and CDR2 from the germline V gene are LGHNA and YSLEER. V was clipped by 4 bases and J by 12 bases, with 16 bases between them. The chain's CDR3 is CASSRTQFQGQFF. CDR3 DNA: TGCGCCAGCAGCCGGACACAGTTTCAGGGGCAGTTCTTC.

The gene calls are TRBV20-1 and TRBJ2-3; D unclear. Trimming removed 4 bases at V and 6 bases at J, with 11 bases between. The germline V gene has CDR1 DFQATT and CDR2 SNEGSKA (reference sequence). This CDR3 spans 12 amino acids. The CDR3 spells CSAKLRWDTQYF. The DNA of the CDR3 is TGCAGTGCTAAATTAAGATGGGATACGCAGTATTTT.

The V call is TRBV6-5, the J call TRBJ2-1; TRBD1 or TRBD2 may be the D gene (5 bases each). CDR1 MNHEY and CDR2 SVGAGI come from the germline V gene. Between the trimmed V and J ends, which lost 6 bases and 10 bases, there was a span of 19 bases. The CDR3 has 14 residues. The CDR3 DNA reads TGTGCCAGCAGCCGAGGGGCCTCTGTCGGGGAGCAGTTCTTC. Its translation is CASSRGASVGEQFF.

V gene TRBV7-9 combines with J gene TRBJ2-7; 9 bases map to TRBD1. The germline V gene has CDR1 SEHNR and CDR2 FQNEAQ (reference sequence). The CDR3 spans 13 residues. The V segment lost 8 bases and the J segment 3 bases; nucleotides outside the gene matches: 5. CDR3 in amino acids: CASLRTGDYEQYF. The CDR3 DNA sequence: TGTGCCAGCTTAAGGACAGGGGACTACGAGCAGTACTTC.

This clonotype was counted only a few times. The rearrangement links TRBV4-1 to TRBJ2-1; perhaps D is TRBD1 or TRBD2 (6 bases each). Trimming stripped 4 bases from V and 4 bases from J, with 23 bases between. Germline V gene sequence: CDR1 MGHRA, CDR2 YSYEKL. The CDR3 length is 18 residues. The CDR3 reads CASSRRGYRRGAYNEQFF. CDR3 nucleotide sequence: TGCGCCAGCAGCCGCCGGGGGTACAGGAGGGGGGCATACAATGAGCAGTTCTTC.

CDR3 DNA: TGTGCCACCAGCCCGGGGCGCCTCCACGAGCAGTACTTC. Protein sequence: CATSPGRLHEQYF. V gene TRBV15 combines with J gene TRBJ2-7; possibly TRBD1 or TRBD2 for D (5 bases each). Between the trimmed V and J ends, which lost 5 bases and 5 bases, there was a span of 13 bases. This CDR3 has 13 amino acids. The V gene's germline CDR1 is LNHNV and CDR2 YYDKDF (reference sequence).

In the case of this clonotype: This clone may be a read error of a much larger clone one base away. No conserved phenylalanine or tryptophan ends this CDR3, so it is likely a read error. The rearrangement joins TRBV7-2 to TRBJ2-1; TRBD2 matches at 9 bases. Germline CDR1 and CDR2: SGHTA and FQGNSA. The V and J ends lost 3 bases and 8 bases, in that order; junction bases with no gene match: 8. The CDR3 runs to 15 residues. The CDR3 region is CASSFSGGGGDEQFL. As DNA, the CDR3 is TGTGCCAGCAGCTTCAGTGGCGGGGGGGGGGATGAGCAGTTCCTC.

In this sample, this clonotype turned up many times. The CDR3 coding sequence is TGTGCCAGCAGCGAAAGCGGGGGAAGCACAGATACGCAGTATTTT. It specifies CASSESGGSTDTQYF. The chain employs TRBV12-3 or TRBV12-4 and TRBJ2-3; 8 bases line up with TRBD2. The CDR3 runs 15 residues. The V and J ends lost 6 bases and 0 bases, in that order; junction bases with no gene match: 5.